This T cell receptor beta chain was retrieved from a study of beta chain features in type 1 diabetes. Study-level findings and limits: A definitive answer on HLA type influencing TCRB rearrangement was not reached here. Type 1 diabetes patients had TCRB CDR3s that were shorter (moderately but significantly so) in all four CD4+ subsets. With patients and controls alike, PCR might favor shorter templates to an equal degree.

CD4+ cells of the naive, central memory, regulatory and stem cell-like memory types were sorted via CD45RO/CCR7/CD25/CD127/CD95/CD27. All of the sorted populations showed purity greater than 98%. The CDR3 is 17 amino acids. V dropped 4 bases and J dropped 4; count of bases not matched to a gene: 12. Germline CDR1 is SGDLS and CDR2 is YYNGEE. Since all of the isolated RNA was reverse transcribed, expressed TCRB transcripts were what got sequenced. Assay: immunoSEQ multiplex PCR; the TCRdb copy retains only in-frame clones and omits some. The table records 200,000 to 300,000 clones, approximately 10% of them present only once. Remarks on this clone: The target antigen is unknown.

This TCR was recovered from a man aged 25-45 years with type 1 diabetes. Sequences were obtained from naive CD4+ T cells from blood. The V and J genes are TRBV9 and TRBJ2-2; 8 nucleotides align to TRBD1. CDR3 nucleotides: TGTGCCAGCAGCCGCCCCGCGACAGGGGCGAGCACCGGGGAGCTGTTTTTT. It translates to CASSRPATGASTGELFF.